This is a list of T cell receptor beta chains from one sample in a study of T cell responses to AZD1222 COVID-19 vaccine. The protocol was immunoSEQ multiplex PCR, while the TCRdb copy is restricted to in-frame clones and leaves out a portion. The sample holds about 110,000 clones; over 85% are singletons and the top ten take more than 2%. The input for sequencing was peripheral blood, taken 28 days after the second AZD1222 dose. These receptors were taken from an adult who received the AZD1222 COVID-19 vaccine. The CDR3 runs from the conserved cysteine through the conserved F or W. Each record gives: D gene, J gene, V gene, clone size, CDR3 protein, CDR3 DNA. A D gene is named only where the DNA matches it firmly. Size values are once, few and many counts, or a class for expanded clones, and some rows have none.

TRBD1,TRBJ2-7,TRBV5-1,-,CASSFAGTGGGDEQYF,TGCGCCAGCAGCTTCGCCGGGACAGGGGGCGGGGACGAGCAGTACTTC
-,TRBJ1-1,TRBV18,-,CASSRDKNTEAFF,TGTGCCAGCTCACGGGACAAGAACACTGAAGCTTTCTTT
TRBD1,TRBJ1-5,TRBV18,-,CASSRTGFSNQPQHF,TGTGCCAGCTCGCGGACAGGGTTCAGCAATCAGCCCCAGCATTTT
-,TRBJ1-2,TRBV10-3,-,CAISEPVFWGYTF,TGTGCCATCAGTGAGCCTGTCTTCTGGGGCTACACCTTC
-,TRBJ2-7,TRBV6-5,-,CASSRTFVYEQYF,TGTGCCAGCAGTCGGACTTTTGTATACGAGCAGTACTTC
TRBD1,TRBJ2-7,TRBV27,-,CASSPRQGAYEQYF,TGTGCCAGCAGTCCACGACAGGGAGCCTACGAGCAGTACTTC
-,TRBJ2-5,TRBV6-2/TRBV6-3,-,CASSYSKADQETQYF,TGTGCCAGCAGTTACTCAAAAGCGGACCAAGAGACCCAGTACTTC
-,TRBJ2-7,TRBV12-3/TRBV12-4,-,CASTDLGYEQYF,TGTGCCAGTACAGACCTAGGGTACGAGCAGTACTTC
-,TRBJ2-7,TRBV4-3,-,CASSQGGLPYEQYF,TGCGCCAGCAGCCAAGGAGGGCTACCCTACGAGCAGTACTTC
TRBD1,TRBJ1-5,TRBV5-1,-,CASSEGTAHSNQPQHF,TGCGCCAGCAGCGAGGGGACAGCCCATAGCAATCAGCCCCAGCATTTT
-,TRBJ1-3,TRBV5-5,-,CASSLMTGNTIYF,TGTGCCAGCAGCTTGATGACTGGAAACACCATATATTTT
-,TRBJ2-7,TRBV27,-,CASSFSRSISSYEQYF,TGTGCCAGCAGTTTTTCTAGGAGTATAAGCTCCTACGAGCAGTACTTC
-,TRBJ1-2,TRBV5-4,-,CASSLDREGYTF,TGTGCCAGCAGCTTGGACAGGGAAGGCTACACCTTC
TRBD1,TRBJ1-1,TRBV5-1,once,CASSSDRVIVAEAFF,TGCGCCAGCAGCTCAGACAGGGTCATCGTCGCTGAAGCTTTCTTT
-,TRBJ2-1,TRBV7-2,-,CASSMSRTSQSYNEQFF,TGTGCCAGCAGCATGTCGCGGACGTCTCAGTCCTACAATGAGCAGTTCTTC
TRBD1,TRBJ1-5,TRBV6-2/TRBV6-3,once,CASSYLSRGRDRNYQPQHF,TGTGCCAGCAGTTACTTGTCCAGGGGGCGAGATCGAAATTATCAGCCCCAGCATTTT
-,TRBJ2-7,TRBV10-2,-,CASSPNPSYEQYF,TGCGCCAGCAGCCCAAACCCGTCCTACGAGCAGTACTTC
-,TRBJ2-7,TRBV6-5,few,CASRPGGPPYEQYF,TGTGCCAGCAGACCTGGAGGACCTCCCTACGAGCAGTACTTC
-,TRBJ2-7,TRBV18,-,CASSPPSGINYEQYF,TGTGCCAGCTCACCACCTTCCGGGATCAATTACGAGCAGTACTTC
-,TRBJ2-5,TRBV20-1,-,CSASREVKTQYF,TGCAGTGCTAGTAGAGAGGTGAAGACCCAGTACTTC
TRBD1,TRBJ2-5,TRBV6-6,once,CASRSWTGRQKETQYF,TGTGCCAGCAGATCATGGACAGGGCGCCAAAAAGAGACCCAGTACTTC
TRBD1,TRBJ1-5,TRBV9,-,CASSAGTGDQPQHF,TGTGCCAGCAGCGCGGGGACAGGGGATCAGCCCCAGCATTTT
TRBD2,TRBJ2-7,TRBV4-1,-,CASSQVGTSGTYEQYF,TGCGCCAGCAGCCAAGTCGGGACTAGCGGTACCTACGAGCAGTACTTC
TRBD1,TRBJ1-6,TRBV2,-,CASRYRGNSPLHF,TGTGCCAGCAGATACAGGGGTAATTCACCCCTCCACTTT
-,TRBJ1-2,TRBV13,-,CASSVRDQGGYTF,TGTGCCAGCAGCGTCCGGGACCAGGGTGGCTACACCTTC
-,TRBJ2-1,TRBV11-2,-,CASLGRVPYNEQFF,TGTGCCAGTCTAGGTAGGGTCCCTTACAATGAGCAGTTCTTC
-,TRBJ1-1,TRBV7-2,-,CASRRQVNTEAFF,TGTGCCAGCAGACGACAGGTGAACACTGAAGCTTTCTTT
TRBD1,TRBJ1-5,TRBV7-6,-,CASSLNRGLDQPQHF,TGTGCCAGCAGCTTAAACAGGGGGTTGGATCAGCCCCAGCATTTT
-,TRBJ2-2,TRBV7-2,-,CASSFMTADAGELFF,TGTGCCAGCAGCTTTATGACGGCCGACGCCGGGGAGCTGTTTTTT
-,TRBJ1-2,TRBV3-1/TRBV3-2,-,CASSQVSGWTDYHGYTF,TGTGCCAGCAGCCAAGTCTCCGGATGGACAGACTACCATGGCTACACCTTC
-,TRBJ2-5,TRBV6-5,-,CASSQMGLQETQYF,TGTGCCAGCAGCCAAATGGGACTCCAAGAGACCCAGTACTTC
-,TRBJ2-1,TRBV11-1,once,CASSLGGDEQFF,TGTGCCAGCAGCTTAGGGGGAGATGAGCAGTTCTTC
TRBD2,TRBJ2-3,TRBV6-2/TRBV6-3,-,CASSYPRRGGGPPDTQYF,TGTGCCAGCAGTTACCCCCGTCGGGGCGGGGGGCCGCCAGATACGCAGTATTTT
-,TRBJ2-7,TRBV5-1,-,CASSLALGGPSYEQYF,TGCGCCAGCAGCTTGGCCCTCGGGGGGCCTTCCTACGAGCAGTACTTC
TRBD1,TRBJ1-1,TRBV5-1,-,CASSKLTGDITEAFF,TGCGCCAGCAGTAAACTGACAGGGGACATCACTGAAGCTTTCTTT
TRBD2,TRBJ2-5,TRBV11-3,-,CASSLGGGVETQYF,TGTGCCAGCAGCTTGGGCGGGGGTGTGGAGACCCAGTACTTC
TRBD1,TRBJ2-7,TRBV19,-,CASTQKGGQGTTYEQYF,TGTGCCAGTACCCAAAAGGGGGGACAGGGGACTACCTACGAGCAGTACTTC
TRBD1,TRBJ1-1,TRBV10-3,-,CAISDQGDWGTEAFF,TGTGCCATCAGTGACCAGGGGGATTGGGGCACTGAAGCTTTCTTT
TRBD1,TRBJ2-7,TRBV9,-,CASSVSHDTGGYEQYF,TGTGCCAGCAGCGTCTCCCACGACACAGGGGGCTACGAGCAGTACTTC
-,TRBJ2-5,TRBV3-1/TRBV3-2,-,CASSRAGSSETQYF,TGTGCCAGCAGCCGGGCGGGGTCCTCAGAGACCCAGTACTTC
-,TRBJ1-2,TRBV4-3,-,CASSQESAVLGYTF,TGCGCCAGCAGCCAAGAGTCAGCTGTGCTTGGCTACACCTTC
-,TRBJ2-1,TRBV2,once,CASSDQGPSYNEQFF,TGTGCCAGCAGTGATCAGGGACCGTCCTACAATGAGCAGTTCTTC
-,TRBJ1-5,TRBV10-3,-,CAISESRNQPQHF,TGTGCCATCAGTGAGTCGCGGAATCAGCCCCAGCATTTT
TRBD2,TRBJ2-5,TRBV6-2/TRBV6-3,-,CASSYQLAGGYANQETQYF,TGTGCCAGCAGTTACCAGCTAGCGGGGGGTTACGCTAACCAAGAGACCCAGTACTTC
-,TRBJ1-4,TRBV2,-,CASSEARDYGEKLFF,TGTGCCAGCAGTGAAGCACGGGACTACGGAGAAAAACTGTTTTTT
-,TRBJ2-2,TRBV7-9,-,CASSLARFTGELFF,TGTGCCAGCAGCTTAGCAAGATTCACCGGGGAGCTGTTTTTT
TRBD2,TRBJ2-5,TRBV5-5,-,CASSLETGGGTQYF,TGTGCCAGCAGCTTGGAAACTGGGGGGGGGACCCAGTACTTC
-,TRBJ1-2,TRBV5-4,-,CASSRTPALGYTF,TGTGCCAGCAGCCGGACCCCTGCCCTGGGCTACACCTTC
-,TRBJ1-2,TRBV7-9,-,CASSSTQGRGYTF,TGTGCCAGCAGCTCGACTCAGGGGAGGGGCTACACCTTC
TRBD2,TRBJ2-2,TRBV11-3,-,CASSLPRTSVNTGELFF,TGTGCCAGCAGCTTACCCCGGACTAGCGTTAACACCGGGGAGCTGTTTTTT
TRBD1,TRBJ1-6,TRBV18,-,CASSPRTGGMNNSPLHF,TGTGCCAGCTCACCAAGGACAGGGGGCATGAATAATTCACCCCTCCACTTT
-,TRBJ2-7,TRBV6-2/TRBV6-3,-,CASSYNAGFLTYEQYF,TGTGCCAGCAGTTACAACGCAGGTTTTTTAACCTACGAGCAGTACTTC
-,TRBJ1-2,TRBV28,-,CASSLGAVYGYTF,TGTGCCAGCAGTTTAGGGGCAGTCTATGGCTACACCTTC
TRBD1,TRBJ1-3,TRBV11-2,once,CASSASQGLDRTIYF,TGTGCCAGCAGCGCCTCACAGGGGCTGGATCGGACCATATATTTT
-,TRBJ1-1,TRBV5-1,-,CASSLEVDRGTEAFF,TGCGCCAGCAGCTTGGAGGTGGATCGGGGCACTGAAGCTTTCTTT
-,TRBJ2-7,TRBV15,-,CATSRDSRVGGYYEQYF,TGTGCCACCAGCAGAGATTCGAGGGTAGGGGGGTACTACGAGCAGTACTTC